This T cell receptor (beta chain) stems from a study of post-analysis software for immune sequencing data. Study information: The courses of disease that were included comprised relapsing-remitting, secondary progressive and progressive-relapsing multiple sclerosis.

Study findings and constraints: People with multiple sclerosis had a significantly lower normalized Chao1 diversity than controls did. Elevated frequency relative to controls characterized roughly 5 TRBV segments in patients, TRBV5-6, TRBV5-1 and TRBV20-1 among them.

Concerning this clonotype: What it binds is unknown.

Unique molecular identifiers featured in each of the TCR beta cDNA libraries. Out of roughly 0.95 to 11 million T cells, some 500,000 cDNA molecules were generated. TCRdb itself ran the PCR reads through MiXCR, one entry per CDR3 protein. The sample holds approximately 400,000 distinct CDR3 sequences; roughly 38% are singletons and the top ten take 10% to 15%. Germline V gene sequence: CDR1 SEHNR, CDR2 FQNEAQ (reference sequence). CDR3 size: 15 residues. Trimming cost V 1 base and J 1 base, with 10 bases left between them. The TCR was taken from a girl aged 5 to 17 with multiple sclerosis. The chain recombines TRBV7-9 with TRBJ1-1; D remains ambiguous. Specimen: blood. The CDR3 DNA reads as TGTGCCAGCAGCTTAGTGGTTGACTCGAACACTGAAGCTTTCTTT. Amino acids: CASSLVVDSNTEAFF.